The rows below give T cell receptor beta chains drawn from one sample of a study of blood T cell repertoires in COVID-19. TCRdb's copy holds only in-frame clones and misses some; the assay was immunoSEQ multiplex PCR. Counted here are approximately 200,000 clones, around 86% occurring once; the ten biggest clones make up approximately 7.3%. Input material: PBMCs or T cells enriched from blood (not recorded which). Receptors were obtained from a man aged 25 to 45 in a cohort exposed to, infected with or recovered from COVID-19 (not recorded which). CDR3s include the opening cysteine and the closing phenylalanine or tryptophan. D genes are given only for firm matches. Only part of the rows carry a size: once, few, many, or a class if the clone is expanded.

J gene | D gene | V gene | clone size | CDR3 protein | CDR3 DNA
TRBJ1-3 | - | TRBV7-9 | few | CASSPFAGYSGNTIYF | TGTGCCAGCAGCCCTTTCGCGGGCTACTCTGGAAACACCATATATTTT
TRBJ2-7 | - | TRBV5-1 | - | CASSLKFQGNPYEQYF | TGCGCCAGCAGCTTAAAATTTCAGGGGAATCCCTACGAGCAGTACTTC
TRBJ2-5 | - | TRBV6-2/TRBV6-3 | - | CASSYFGRGFQETQYF | TGTGCCAGCAGTTACTTCGGCCGGGGTTTCCAAGAGACCCAGTACTTC
TRBJ2-3 | TRBD2 | TRBV14 | - | CASSQGTSVGTDTQYF | TGTGCCAGCAGCCAAGGTACTAGCGTGGGAACAGATACGCAGTATTTT
TRBJ1-5 | - | TRBV15 | - | CATSRAGTSNQPQHF | TGTGCCACCAGCAGAGCCGGGACAAGCAATCAGCCCCAGCATTTT
TRBJ2-6 | TRBD1 | TRBV28 | - | CATQTGGSGANVLTF | TGTGCCACCCAGACAGGGGGCTCTGGGGCCAACGTCCTGACTTTC
TRBJ2-3 | - | TRBV27 | - | CASSYRYTDTQYF | TGTGCCAGCAGTTATCGCTACACAGATACGCAGTATTTT
TRBJ2-7 | - | TRBV4-2 | many | CASSQEAGSSYEQYF | TGTGCCAGCAGCCAAGAGGCCGGGAGCTCCTACGAGCAGTACTTC
TRBJ2-2 | - | TRBV7-3 | - | CASSKGASAGELFF | TGTGCCAGCAGCAAAGGGGCTAGCGCGGGGGAGCTGTTTTTT
TRBJ1-1 | - | TRBV28 | - | CASTPGGRGGGDTEAFF | TGTGCCAGCACCCCTGGGGGCAGGGGCGGGGGGGACACTGAAGCTTTCTTT
TRBJ2-3 | - | TRBV6-2/TRBV6-3 | - | CASSYSLASRSTDTQYF | TGTGCCAGCAGTTACTCTTTGGCTAGCAGAAGCACAGATACGCAGTATTTT
TRBJ2-7 | - | TRBV6-2/TRBV6-3 | - | CASSYSRASYEQYF | TGTGCCAGCAGTTACAGCAGGGCATCCTACGAGCAGTACTTC
TRBJ2-1 | TRBD2 | TRBV27 | - | CASSPQTSGTSGYNEQFF | TGTGCCAGCAGTCCACAAACCTCAGGGACTAGCGGTTACAATGAGCAGTTCTTC
TRBJ2-7 | - | TRBV7-2 | few | CASSLAGTAASYEQYF | TGTGCCAGCAGCTTAGCTGGTACAGCTGCCTCCTACGAGCAGTACTTC
TRBJ1-1 | - | TRBV3-1/TRBV3-2 | - | CASSQDRGYTEAFF | TGTGCCAGCAGCCAAGATCGGGGGTACACTGAAGCTTTCTTT
TRBJ2-5 | TRBD2 | TRBV9 | - | CASSSGTSGGTQYF | TGTGCCAGCAGCTCCGGGACTAGCGGGGGGACCCAGTACTTC
TRBJ2-7 | TRBD2 | TRBV7-2 | few | CASSLGLAGDEQYF | TGTGCCAGCAGTTTGGGACTAGCGGGAGACGAGCAGTACTTC
TRBJ1-1 | TRBD1 | TRBV9 | - | CASSVGGQGAYTEAFF | TGTGCCAGCAGCGTTGGGGGACAGGGGGCGTACACTGAAGCTTTCTTT
TRBJ2-1 | - | TRBV7-7 | - | CASSLSGVPGNEQFF | TGTGCTAGCAGCTTATCAGGAGTTCCAGGGAATGAGCAGTTCTTC
TRBJ2-3 | - | TRBV7-3 | once | CASSLGLGTNTQYF | TGTGCCAGCAGCTTGGGACTTGGGACCAATACGCAGTATTTT
TRBJ1-1 | - | TRBV28 | - | CASSLTTNTEAFF | TGTGCCAGCAGTTTAACTACGAACACTGAAGCTTTCTTT
TRBJ1-5 | - | TRBV10-2 | - | CASSEPGRNQPQHF | TGCGCCAGCAGTGAGCCCGGGAGAAATCAGCCCCAGCATTTT
TRBJ1-2 | - | TRBV2 | once | CASTGGVGGYTF | TGTGCCAGCACTGGGGGCGTAGGTGGCTACACCTTC
TRBJ1-3 | - | TRBV10-3 | - | CAISDRGEGNTIYF | TGTGCCATCAGTGACAGGGGAGAAGGAAACACCATATATTTT
TRBJ2-7 | - | TRBV5-1 | - | CASSLGTRGAYEQYF | TGCGCCAGCAGCTTAGGGACACGAGGCGCCTACGAGCAGTACTTC
TRBJ2-1 | TRBD1 | TRBV18 | - | CASRPLPGTGNEQFF | TGTGCCAGCCGTCCCTTACCGGGGACAGGGAATGAGCAGTTCTTC
TRBJ2-7 | TRBD2 | TRBV7-9 | - | CASSGRTSGSYEQYF | TGTGCCAGCAGCGGAAGGACTAGCGGGAGCTACGAGCAGTACTTC
TRBJ2-7 | TRBD2 | TRBV9 | - | CASSPRDYVSYEQYF | TGTGCCAGCAGCCCCCGGGACTATGTCTCCTACGAGCAGTACTTC
TRBJ1-2 | TRBD1 | TRBV14 | once | CASGITGGGYGYTF | TGTGCCAGCGGAATAACAGGGGGGGGCTATGGCTACACCTTC
TRBJ1-4 | - | TRBV3-1/TRBV3-2 | - | CASSLGGAKKLFF | TGTGCCAGCAGCCTGGGGGGGGCCAAAAAACTGTTTTTT
TRBJ1-2 | - | TRBV19 | - | CASSIDRYGYTF | TGTGCCAGTAGTATAGACCGCTATGGCTACACCTTC
TRBJ2-7 | - | TRBV6-2/TRBV6-3 | once | CASSPGAHYEQYF | TGTGCCAGCAGCCCAGGGGCTCACTACGAGCAGTACTTC
TRBJ2-1 | TRBD1 | TRBV5-1 | few | CASSSPHRGSNEQFF | TGCGCCAGCAGCTCCCCTCACAGGGGGAGCAATGAGCAGTTCTTC
TRBJ1-3 | TRBD1 | TRBV7-3 | - | CASSLTRTGGGNTIYF | TGTGCCAGCAGCTTAACGAGGACAGGTGGTGGAAACACCATATATTTT
TRBJ2-2 | TRBD2 | TRBV2 | - | CASKRGGANTGELFF | TGTGCCAGTAAGCGGGGGGGCGCGAACACCGGGGAGCTGTTTTTT
TRBJ1-5 | - | TRBV6-5 | few | CASSYSGQPQHF | TGTGCCAGCAGTTACTCGGGCCAGCCCCAGCATTTT
TRBJ1-5 | - | TRBV28 | - | CASSLLDAGRGQHF | TGTGCCAGCAGTTTATTAGATGCCGGCAGGGGCCAGCATTTT
TRBJ2-1 | TRBD2 | TRBV19 | - | CASSIGLAEGNEQFF | TGTGCCAGTAGTATCGGTCTAGCGGAAGGCAATGAGCAGTTCTTC
TRBJ2-7 | - | TRBV10-3 | - | CATGLQGGSYEQYF | TGTGCCACCGGACTGCAGGGGGGTTCCTACGAGCAGTACTTC
TRBJ2-3 | TRBD1 | TRBV10-1 | - | CARAPGTGSGTDTQYF | TGCGCCAGGGCTCCGGGGACAGGGAGTGGAACAGATACGCAGTATTTT
TRBJ2-7 | - | TRBV6-5 | - | CASSPSRSPPYEQYF | TGTGCCAGCAGCCCATCCCGTAGTCCTCCCTACGAGCAGTACTTC